The following is a T cell receptor beta chain sequence with its context. This record belongs to a study of cytotoxic CD8 clonotypes in ibrutinib-treated CLL. The CDR3 totals 14 residues. CDR1 MNHEY and CDR2 SMNVEV come from the germline V gene (reference sequence). Trimming shortened V by 2 bases and J by 7 bases, and 15 bases separated the two germline ends. Libraries were prepared by immunoSEQ multiplex PCR; TCRdb keeps only in-frame clonotypes and omits some of them. The table lists 160,000 or so clones, approximately 91% of them singletons, with 3% to 3.5% in the top ten. This receptor was obtained from a human donor with chronic lymphocytic leukemia. Source: PBMCs, taken at disease progression, from a patient treated with ibrutinib. V is TRBV27 and J is TRBJ2-7; the D is unclear. CDR3: CASSLGDGRMEQYF. The DNA of the CDR3 is TGTGCCAGCAGTTTAGGTGACGGGCGCATGGAGCAGTACTTC.